This TCR beta chain was documented in a study of blood T cell repertoires in COVID-19. Study context: Sample material is recorded as cDNA or gDNA derived from T cells, B-cell-depleted T cells, or PBMCs.

Participants reported their clinical history, and cohort assignment relied on those reports. Study processing details: Reference gene primer amplification in the assay estimated nucleated cell counts. Repertoires were generated with immunoSEQ multiplex PCR, while TCRdb's copy carries only in-frame clones and drops some. The DNA gave D and trimming, while V, J and clone size come from that table. This sample has about 200,000 clones, with 65% to 90% found just once. This clone was observed a handful of times. Sequencing was carried out using PBMCs or T cells enriched from blood (not recorded which). This TCR was recovered from a man aged 35 to 55 who had recovered from COVID-19.

Here the CDR3 reads CASSFDGSSYEQYV. The DNA for the CDR3 is TGCGCCAGCAGCTTCGACGGGAGCTCCTACGAGCAGTACGTC. The chain carries TRBV5-1 and TRBJ2-7, with D tentatively TRBD2 (6 bases). The germline V and J ends were trimmed by 2 bases and 0 bases, with 9 bases remaining between them. The CDR3 totals 14 residues. CDR1 and CDR2 from the germline V gene are SGHRS and YFSETQ.